This note documents a single TCR beta chain sequence. Its antigen remains unidentified. Trimming took 6 bases from V and 6 from J; bases not matched to a gene: 3. The CDR3 is 13 residues long. The germline V gene encodes CDR1 SNHLY and CDR2 FYNNEI. The data originate from a study of blood T cells in healthy people across ages. Study results and limitations: Naive T cell percentage and TCR beta diversity correlated strongly.

With a J-beta primer mix and a sample-barcoded 5' primer, a second PCR ran about 7 to 12 cycles. MiXCR, applied by TCRdb to the 5' RACE reads, yields one record per CDR3 protein. This table has 700,000 or so distinct CDR3 sequences, about 20% appearing once. The chain is built from TRBV2 and TRBJ2-2, with 8 bases matching TRBD1. The sequencing sample was made of blood. The receptor was isolated from a man between 65 and 85 years old in good health. CDR3 protein: CASRDRAPGELFF. The CDR3 region has the DNA TGTGCCAGCAGGGACAGGGCTCCCGGGGAGCTGTTTTTT.